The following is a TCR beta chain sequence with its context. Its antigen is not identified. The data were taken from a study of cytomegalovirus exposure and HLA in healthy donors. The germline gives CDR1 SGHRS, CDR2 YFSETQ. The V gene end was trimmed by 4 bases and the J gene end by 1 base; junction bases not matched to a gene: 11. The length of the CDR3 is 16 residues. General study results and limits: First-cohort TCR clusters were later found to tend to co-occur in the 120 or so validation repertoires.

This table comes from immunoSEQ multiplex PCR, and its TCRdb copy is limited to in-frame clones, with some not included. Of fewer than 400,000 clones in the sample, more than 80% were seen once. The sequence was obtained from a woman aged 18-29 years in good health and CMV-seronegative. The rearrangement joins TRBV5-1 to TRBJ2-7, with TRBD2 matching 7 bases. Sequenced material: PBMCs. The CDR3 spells CASSTRGLAVSYEQYF. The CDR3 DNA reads TGCGCCAGCAGCACGAGGGGCCTAGCGGTATCCTACGAGCAGTACTTC.